This T cell receptor (beta chain) derives from a study of tumor and adjacent non-tumor tissue in lung cancer. Study information: There were around 11 adenocarcinoma, 2 squamous cell carcinoma and 1 small cell lung cancer cases.

The template was RNA from unsorted bulk tissue. Distant lung tissue was collected more than 3 cm away from the tumor edge. TCRbeta libraries were built with three rounds of nested PCR, modified from ARM-PCR. MiXCR, run by TCRdb on the multiplex PCR reads, gives a single entry per CDR3 protein. The sample carries 75,000 to 95,000 distinct CDR3 sequences, around 82% recorded once. The CDR3 covers 16 residues. CDR1 SGHDT and CDR2 YYEEEE come from the germline V gene. Study results and limitations: Significantly higher TCR diversity was found in tumor than normal lung.

About this clonotype: Its antigen is unidentified. One junction end does not reproduce the germline sequence, and a read error may be involved.

The clonotype comes from a woman between 45 and 60 years old with non-small cell lung cancer. The rearrangement links TRBV5-6 to TRBJ2-2; TRBD1 aligns across 12 bases. The sequenced sample consisted of distant non-tumor lung tissue. CDR3 amino acids: CVSSVGTGGAGGELFF. In DNA form, the CDR3 reads TGTGTCAGCTCAGTGGGGACAGGGGGCGCAGGCGGGGAGCTGTTTTTT.